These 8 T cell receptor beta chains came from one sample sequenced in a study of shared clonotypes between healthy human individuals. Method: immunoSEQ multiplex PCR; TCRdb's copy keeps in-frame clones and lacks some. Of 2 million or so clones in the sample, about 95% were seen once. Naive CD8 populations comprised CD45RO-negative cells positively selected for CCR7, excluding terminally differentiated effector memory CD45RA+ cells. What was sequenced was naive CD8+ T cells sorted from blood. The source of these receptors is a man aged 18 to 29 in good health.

CDR3 coding DNA: TGTGCCAGCAGTTTTGTAGGGAACTATGGCTACACCTTC. Its protein is CASSFVGNYGYTF. The V call is TRBV27, the J call TRBJ1-2; D unresolved. Per germline, CDR1 MNHEY and CDR2 SMNVEV (reference sequence). The CDR3 consists of 13 residues. V was pared by 3 bases and J by 2 bases, with 7 bases between.

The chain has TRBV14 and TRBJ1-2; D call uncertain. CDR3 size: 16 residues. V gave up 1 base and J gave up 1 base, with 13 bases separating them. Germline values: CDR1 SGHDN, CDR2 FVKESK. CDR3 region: CASSQALQGYNYGYTF. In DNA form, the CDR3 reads TGTGCCAGCAGCCAAGCGCTGCAAGGGTATAACTATGGCTACACCTTC.

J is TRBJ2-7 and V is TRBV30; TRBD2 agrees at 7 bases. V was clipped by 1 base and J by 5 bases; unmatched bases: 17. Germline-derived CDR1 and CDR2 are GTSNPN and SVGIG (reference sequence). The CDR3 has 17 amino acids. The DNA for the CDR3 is TGTGCCTGGAGTGATCCCAACCGACTAGCCGCCCCTGACGAGCAGTACTTC. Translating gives CAWSDPNRLAAPDEQYF.

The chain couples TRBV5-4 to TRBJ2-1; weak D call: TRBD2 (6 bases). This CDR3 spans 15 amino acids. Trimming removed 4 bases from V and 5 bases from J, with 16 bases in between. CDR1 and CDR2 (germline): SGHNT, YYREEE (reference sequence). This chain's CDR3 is CASSRAGTQDNEQFF. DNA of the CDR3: TGTGCCAGCAGCCGCGCCGGGACTCAGGACAATGAGCAGTTCTTC. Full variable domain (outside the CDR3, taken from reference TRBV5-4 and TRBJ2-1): ETGVTQSPTHLIKTRGQQVTLRCSSQSGHNTVSWYQQALGQGPQFIFQYYREEENGRGNFPPRFSGLQFPNYSSELNVNALELDDSALYLCASSRAGTQDNEQFFGPGTRLTVL.

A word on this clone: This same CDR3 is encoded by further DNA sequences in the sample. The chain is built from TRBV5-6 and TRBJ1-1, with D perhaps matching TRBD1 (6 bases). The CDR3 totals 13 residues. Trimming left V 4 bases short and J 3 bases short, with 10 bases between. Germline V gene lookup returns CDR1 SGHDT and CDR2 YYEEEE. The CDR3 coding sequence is TGTGCCAGCAGCCTCAGGGGAGACACTGAAGCTTTCTTT. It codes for CASSLRGDTEAFF.

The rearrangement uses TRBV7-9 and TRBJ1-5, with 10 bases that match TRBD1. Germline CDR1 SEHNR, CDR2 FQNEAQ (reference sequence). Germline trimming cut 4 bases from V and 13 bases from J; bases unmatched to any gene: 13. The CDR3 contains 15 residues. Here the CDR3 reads CASSSTSTGTGVQHF. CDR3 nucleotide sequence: TGTGCCAGCAGCTCAACCTCGACGGGGACAGGGGTTCAGCATTTT.

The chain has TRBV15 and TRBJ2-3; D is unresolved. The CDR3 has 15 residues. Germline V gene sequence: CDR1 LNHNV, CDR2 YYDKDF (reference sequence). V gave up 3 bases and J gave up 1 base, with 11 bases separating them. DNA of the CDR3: TGTGCCACCAGCAGCCATCGAGTGGGCACAGATACGCAGTATTTT. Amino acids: CATSSHRVGTDTQYF.

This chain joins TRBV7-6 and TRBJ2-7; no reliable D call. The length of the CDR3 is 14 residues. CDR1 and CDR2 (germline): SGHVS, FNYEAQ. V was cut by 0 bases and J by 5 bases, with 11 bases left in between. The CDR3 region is CASSLAGPPDEQYF. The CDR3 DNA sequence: TGTGCCAGCAGCTTAGCCGGACCCCCGGACGAGCAGTACTTC.